The 18 T cell receptor beta chains below all came from one sample that was sequenced in a study of cytomegalovirus exposure and HLA in healthy donors. PCR involved 60 Vbeta and 13 Jbeta primers. Only in-frame clones appear in the TCRdb table, and some are missing; sequencing was by immunoSEQ multiplex PCR. The sample lists 150,000 to 180,000 clones; roughly three quarters were seen once. Sequenced sample: PBMCs. The receptors derive from a man between 25 and 39 years old in good health and CMV-seropositive.

The V gene is TRBV28, the J gene TRBJ2-7; tentative D call: TRBD2 (7 bases). The length of the CDR3 is 13 residues. Per the germline V gene, CDR1 is MDHEN and CDR2 is SYDVKM. The CDR3 loop is CASSLPGLGGLSV. CDR3 nucleotide sequence: TGTGCCAGCAGTTTACCCGGCTTGGGGGGGCTCTCGGTT.

This clone was observed a few times. The rearrangement links TRBV15 to TRBJ1-4, with D uncertain. This CDR3 contains 13 residues. Germline V gives CDR1 LNHNV, CDR2 YYDKDF (reference sequence). The germline V and J ends were trimmed by 0 bases and 6 bases, with 5 bases remaining between them. The CDR3 protein is CATSRDRYEKLFF. In nucleotides, the CDR3 is TGTGCCACCAGCAGAGATCGTTATGAAAAACTGTTTTTT.

The CDR3 DNA reads TGTGCCAGTCACCAAAGGGTGGAATTGGGGGCGACTGAAGCTTTCTTT. Translation: CASHQRVELGATEAFF. This rearrangement joins TRBV19 to TRBJ1-1; D may be TRBD1 (6 bases). The CDR3 extends over 16 amino acids. Trimming left V 8 bases short and J 5 bases short, with 24 bases between. Germline values: CDR1 LNHDA, CDR2 SQIVND (reference sequence).

The rearrangement uses TRBV11-2 and TRBJ2-3; 12 nucleotides line up with TRBD2. The CDR3 is 16 amino acids. Germline V gene data show CDR1 as SGHAT and CDR2 as FQNNGV. V shed 7 bases, J shed 4 bases, and the junction held 9 bases outside the gene matches. The CDR3 loop is CASTSTTSGRPDTQYF. Written as DNA, the CDR3 is TGTGCCAGCACCTCCACGACTAGCGGGAGACCAGATACGCAGTATTTT.

This chain connects TRBV7-8 to TRBJ2-7; TRBD2 is a possible D gene (6 bases). Germline CDR1 reads SGHVS; CDR2 reads FQNEAQ. The ends were cut back, 0 bases at V and 2 bases at J, with 8 bases in the middle. The CDR3 extends over 14 amino acids. The CDR3 DNA sequence: TGTGCCAGCAGCTTAGCGCGCGGGGCCTACGAGCAGTACTTC. This codes for CASSLARGAYEQYF.

The CDR3 bases are TGCAGCGTTGTCGGGGGAAGGAACACCGGGGAGCTGTTTTTT. This encodes CSVVGGRNTGELFF. The V gene is TRBV29-1, the J gene TRBJ2-2; tentative D call: TRBD2 (6 bases). The CDR3 sequence is 14 residues long. CDR1 is SQVTM and CDR2 is ANQGSEA in the germline V gene. V dropped 4 bases and J dropped 1 base, with 10 bases sitting between them.

The chain employs TRBV6-6 and TRBJ2-2; TRBD2 agrees at 8 bases. Trimming removed 6 bases from V and 3 bases from J; junction bases left unmatched: 9. The germline V gene has CDR1 MNHNY and CDR2 SVGAGI (reference sequence). The CDR3 has 16 amino acids. This CDR3 reads CASRRTSSDDTGELFF. Written as DNA, the CDR3 is TGTGCCAGCAGGCGGACTAGCTCAGACGACACCGGGGAGCTGTTTTTT.

The chain couples TRBV2 to TRBJ1-2, with D perhaps TRBD1 (5 bases). The CDR3 has 14 residues. The V and J ends lost 1 base and 3 bases respectively, with 9 bases between them. The germline V gene has CDR1 SNHLY and CDR2 FYNNEI. The CDR3 spells CASSEEGRDYGYTF. CDR3 nucleotide sequence: TGTGCCAGCAGTGAAGAGGGCAGGGACTATGGCTACACCTTC.

The chain couples TRBV28 to TRBJ2-1, with TRBD2 identical over 10 bases. The germline V gene encodes CDR1 MDHEN and CDR2 SYDVKM. The CDR3 is made up of 16 amino acids. Losses at the gene ends were 6 bases for V and 7 bases for J; bases not matched to a gene: 12. CDR3: CASSRRASGSYNEQFF. In nucleotides, the CDR3 is TGTGCCAGCAGCCGCCGAGCTAGCGGGAGTTATAATGAGCAGTTCTTC.

The chain links TRBV28 to TRBJ2-1; TRBD2 matches at 9 bases. Losses at the gene ends were 3 bases for V and 0 bases for J; bases not matched to a gene: 15. There are 20 residues in the CDR3. The V gene's germline CDR1 is MDHEN and CDR2 SYDVKM. The CDR3 protein is CASSFGLAGPDPSSYNEQFF. The CDR3 DNA follows: TGTGCCAGCAGTTTCGGGCTAGCGGGACCCGACCCCAGCTCCTACAATGAGCAGTTCTTC.

The chain carries TRBV18 and TRBJ1-1, with 9 bases fitting TRBD1. CDR1 KGHSH and CDR2 LQKENI come from the germline V gene. J lost 1 base, V lost 3 bases, and 3 bases had no gene match. This CDR3 spans 15 amino acids. This CDR3 is CASSPGQGRNTEAFF. Written as DNA, the CDR3 is TGTGCCAGCTCACCCGGACAGGGGAGGAACACTGAAGCTTTCTTT. Full variable domain (missing parts from reference TRBV18 and TRBJ1-1): NAGVMQNPRHLVRRRGQEARLRCSPMKGHSHVYWYRQLPEEGLKFMVYLQKENIIDESGMPKERFSAEFPKEGPSILRIQQVVRGDSAAYFCASSPGQGRNTEAFFGQGTRLTVV.

The rearrangement uses TRBV30 and TRBJ1-2, with TRBD1 matching over 8 bases. The CDR3 contains 11 residues. V was pared by 5 bases and J by 8 bases, with 4 bases of the junction left unmatched. Germline CDR1 GTSNPN, CDR2 SVGIG (reference sequence). CDR3 DNA sequence: TGTGCCTGGGAACAGGGGGGAGGCTACACCTTC. This gives the protein CAWEQGGGYTF.

This rearrangement joins TRBV18 to TRBJ1-2; 7 nucleotides align to TRBD1. V lost 2 bases to trimming and J lost 6 bases; unmatched junction nucleotides: 12. Germline values: CDR1 KGHSH, CDR2 LQKENI. CDR3 length: 16 amino acids. The CDR3 DNA reads TGTGCCAGCTCACCATTGTTGTCGGGACAGAACAATGGCTACACCTTC. Translation gives CASSPLLSGQNNGYTF.

The chain joins TRBV9 to TRBJ1-4, with a tentative D call TRBD1 (6 bases). The CDR3 runs 15 residues. Trimming removed 4 bases at V and 9 bases at J, with 19 bases between. In germline, CDR1 is SGDLS, CDR2 YYNGEE. CDR3 sequence reads: CASSPGTNAGQKLFF. CDR3 nucleotide sequence: TGTGCCAGCAGCCCAGGGACAAACGCAGGGCAAAAACTGTTTTTT.

The CDR3 region is CASSPRETSAAEAFF. CDR3 in DNA: TGTGCCAGCAGCCCACGCGAGACCTCGGCGGCTGAAGCTTTCTTT. V and J are TRBV7-9 and TRBJ1-1; D unclear. The germline V gene encodes CDR1 SEHNR and CDR2 FQNEAQ (reference sequence). The CDR3 contains 15 residues. V gave up 5 bases and J gave up 6 bases, with 19 bases separating them.

V and J are TRBV18 and TRBJ1-4, with TRBD1 matching 9 bases. CDR3 length equals 15 residues. V lost 4 bases to trimming and J lost 7 bases; unmatched junction nucleotides: 7. CDR1 is KGHSH and CDR2 is LQKENI in the germline V gene. The CDR3 DNA sequence: TGTGCCAGCTCACTACCGGGACAGGGCGTTGAAAAACTGTTTTTT. It specifies CASSLPGQGVEKLFF.

V gene TRBV25-1 combines with J gene TRBJ1-1; a possible D gene is TRBD1 (6 bases). Trimming took off 2 bases at V and 7 bases at J, with 20 bases between the two ends. The CDR3 is made up of 16 amino acids. Germline V gene data show CDR1 as MGHDK and CDR2 as SYGVNS. CDR3 sequence reads: CASSERGASIYNEAFF. The CDR3 DNA follows: TGTGCCAGCAGTGAACGGGGGGCTTCTATTTACAATGAAGCTTTCTTT.

The CDR3 loop reads CASSLGDGRYSGNTIYF. CDR3 in DNA: TGTGCCAGCAGCTTGGGAGACGGTCGGTACTCTGGAAACACCATATATTTT. V is TRBV4-2 and J is TRBJ1-3; D is uncertain. The CDR3 has 17 residues. Per the germline V gene, CDR1 is LGHNA and CDR2 is YNFKEQ. The V end was cut by 5 bases, the J end by 0 bases, with 17 bases between.